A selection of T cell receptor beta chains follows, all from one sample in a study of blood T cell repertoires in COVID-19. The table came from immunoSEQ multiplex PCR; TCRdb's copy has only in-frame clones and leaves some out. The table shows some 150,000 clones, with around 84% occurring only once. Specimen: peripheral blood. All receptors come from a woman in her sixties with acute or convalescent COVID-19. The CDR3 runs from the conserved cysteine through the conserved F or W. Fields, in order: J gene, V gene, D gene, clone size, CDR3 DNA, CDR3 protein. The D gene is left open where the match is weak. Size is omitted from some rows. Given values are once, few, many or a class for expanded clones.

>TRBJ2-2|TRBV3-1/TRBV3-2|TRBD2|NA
TGTGCCAGCAGCCTTACTTTCGGGGGGGCCCCCACCGGGGAGCTGTTTTTT
CASSLTFGGAPTGELFF
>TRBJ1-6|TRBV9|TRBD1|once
TGTGCCAGCAGCCCACGGACAGGGGAAAGTCCCACTTCACCCCTCCACTTT
CASSPRTGESPTSPLHF
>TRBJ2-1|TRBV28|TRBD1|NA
TGTGCCAGCAGGAACCGGGACAGCCGTTTCCCTAATGAGCAGTTCTTC
CASRNRDSRFPNEQFF
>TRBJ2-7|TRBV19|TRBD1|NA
TGTGCCAGTAGTAACAGGGGCTACGAGCAGTACTTC
CASSNRGYEQYF
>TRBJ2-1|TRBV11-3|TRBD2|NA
TGTGCCAGCAGGTCTAGCGGGGGGGCGTCCTACAATGAGCAGTTCTTC
CASRSSGGASYNEQFF
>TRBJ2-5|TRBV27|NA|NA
TGTGCCAGCAGCCTCAACAGGCATCAAACCTCCGGGCAAGAGACCCAGTACTTC
CASSLNRHQTSGQETQYF
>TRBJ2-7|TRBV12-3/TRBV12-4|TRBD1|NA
TGTGCCAGCAGGCGCGGACAGGGGGAGCAGTACTTC
CASRRGQGEQYF
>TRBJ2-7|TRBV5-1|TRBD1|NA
TGCGCCAGCACGGACAGAGACAGGGGATCCTACGAGCAGTACTTC
CASTDRDRGSYEQYF
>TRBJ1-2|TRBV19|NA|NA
TGTGCCAGTAGATCCCAACAGTGGGGGCTTCATGGCTACACCTTC
CASRSQQWGLHGYTF
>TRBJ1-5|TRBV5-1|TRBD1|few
TGCGCCAGCAGCTTGGACGGACAGGGCAATCAGCCCCAGCATTTT
CASSLDGQGNQPQHF
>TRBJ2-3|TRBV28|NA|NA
TGTGCCAGCAACTGGCGGGGAAGGGGGCCAGATACGCAGTATTTT
CASNWRGRGPDTQYF
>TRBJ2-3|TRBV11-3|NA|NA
TGTGCCAGCAGCACGCAGCTCCGGGACTTCAAAAGCACAGATACGCAGTATTTT
CASSTQLRDFKSTDTQYF
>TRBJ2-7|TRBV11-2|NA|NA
TGTGCCAGCAGCTTAGAGTTGGCCGGAGCCTACGAGCAGTACTTC
CASSLELAGAYEQYF
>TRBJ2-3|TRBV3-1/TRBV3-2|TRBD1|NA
TGTGCCAGCAGCCCGACAGGGTTCACAGATACGCAGTATTTT
CASSPTGFTDTQYF
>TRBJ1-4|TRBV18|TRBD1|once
TGTGCCAGCTCACCCCTGGACAGGGGAAAACTGTTTTTT
CASSPLDRGKLFF
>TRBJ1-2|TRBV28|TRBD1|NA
TGTGCCAGCACTACCCCGGGACAGGGCTATGGCTACACCTTC
CASTTPGQGYGYTF
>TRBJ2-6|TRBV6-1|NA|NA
TGTGCCAGCAGTGAAGTGATAGATTCAAGTTCTGGGGCCAACGTCCTGACTTTC
CASSEVIDSSSGANVLTF
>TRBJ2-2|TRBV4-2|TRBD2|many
TGTGCCAGCAGCCTGGCGGGGCTAGCGGGGCCCACCGGGGAGCTGTTTTTT
CASSLAGLAGPTGELFF
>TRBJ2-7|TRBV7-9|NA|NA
TGTGCCAGCAGCCGTTACCTCCAGGGGGCAGCGGGAGAGCAGTACTTC
CASSRYLQGAAGEQYF
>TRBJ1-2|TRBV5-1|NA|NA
TGCGCCAGCAGACAAGGAGGGGCCTTGGGTGGCTACACCTTC
CASRQGGALGGYTF
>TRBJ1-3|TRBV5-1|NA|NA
TGCGCCAGCAGCTTGGGACAGGGAAACACCATATATTTT
CASSLGQGNTIYF
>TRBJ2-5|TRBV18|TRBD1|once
TGTGCCACTTACCAGAGCCGGAGGGACAGGGGATTTCGCGGCCAGTACTTC
CATYQSRRDRGFRGQYF
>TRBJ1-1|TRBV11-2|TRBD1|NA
TGTGCCAGCAGCCTTAACAGGGGTAGGCACACTGAAGCTTTCTTT
CASSLNRGRHTEAFF
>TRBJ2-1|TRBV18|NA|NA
TGTGCCAGCTCGTCGGACAGCTTCTACAATGAGCAGTTCTTC
CASSSDSFYNEQFF
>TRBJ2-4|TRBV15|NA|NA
TGTGCCACCAGCAGAGAGGACAGAAACATTCAGTACTTC
CATSREDRNIQYF
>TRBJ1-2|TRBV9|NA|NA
TGTGCCAGCAGCGTAGGGTTAGGACAGTTCTATGGCTACACCTTC
CASSVGLGQFYGYTF
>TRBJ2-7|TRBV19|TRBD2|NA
TGTGCCAGTAGTCCGGGACTAGCGGGTAGCTCCTACGAGCAGTACTTC
CASSPGLAGSSYEQYF
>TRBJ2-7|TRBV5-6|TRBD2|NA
TGTGCCAGCAGCTCGTTAACTAGGACTAGCGGGGTGCATTACTTC
CASSSLTRTSGVHYF
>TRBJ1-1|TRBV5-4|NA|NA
TGTGCCAGCAGCCGGGGGAGGAACACTGAAGCTTTCTTT
CASSRGRNTEAFF
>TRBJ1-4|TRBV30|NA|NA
TGTGCCTGGAGAGCCAGGGGCGGTGTGGGGAATGAAAAACTGTTTTTT
CAWRARGGVGNEKLFF
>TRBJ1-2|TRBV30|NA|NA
TGTGCCTCGCCTTCCCCAACTAGGGGAGGGAACTATGGCTACACCTTC
CASPSPTRGGNYGYTF
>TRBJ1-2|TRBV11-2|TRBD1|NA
TGTGCCAGCAGCTTCTGGACAGGGGGCCCAGCTAACTATGGCTACACCTTC
CASSFWTGGPANYGYTF
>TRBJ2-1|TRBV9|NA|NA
TGTGCCAGCAGCCCCAGACTCGGAGATGAGCAGTTCTTC
CASSPRLGDEQFF
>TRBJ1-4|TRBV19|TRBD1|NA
TGTGCCAGTAGTATCCGATCGGGACAGGGGAACACTAATGAAAAACTGTTTTTT
CASSIRSGQGNTNEKLFF
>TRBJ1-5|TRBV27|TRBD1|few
TGTGCCAGCAGTCTAAACGGACAGGGCAATCAGCCCCAGCATTTT
CASSLNGQGNQPQHF
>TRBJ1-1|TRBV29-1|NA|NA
TGCAGCGTTGCCCCTAGCGACACTGAAGCTTTCTTT
CSVAPSDTEAFF
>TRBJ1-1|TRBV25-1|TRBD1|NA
TGTGCCAGCAGGGAAGGACAGGGACGAGCTTTCTTT
CASREGQGRAFF
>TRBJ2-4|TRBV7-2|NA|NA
TGTGCCAGCAGCTTATTAGGGCCCGGGGGAGCCAAAAACATTCAGTACTTC
CASSLLGPGGAKNIQYF
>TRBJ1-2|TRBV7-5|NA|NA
TGTGCCAGAAGCTTTAGACAGGACCATGGCTACACCTTC
CARSFRQDHGYTF
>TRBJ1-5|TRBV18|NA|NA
TGTGCCAGCTCACCACAGCCGGTGTTTAGTAGCAATCAGCCCCAGCATTTT
CASSPQPVFSSNQPQHF
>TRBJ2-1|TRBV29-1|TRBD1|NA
TGCAGCGTTGGACAGGGGACCTACAATGAGCAGTTCTTC
CSVGQGTYNEQFF
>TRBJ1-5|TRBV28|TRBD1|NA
TGTGCCAGCAGGCCGGACAGGGGGAGCAATCAGCCCCAGCATTTT
CASRPDRGSNQPQHF
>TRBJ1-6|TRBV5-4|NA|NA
TGTGCCAGCAGCTCCGGGAGATACCGAGGGATTTCACCCCTCCACTTT
CASSSGRYRGISPLHF
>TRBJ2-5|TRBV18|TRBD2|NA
TGTGCCAGCTCACCACCTTTAACCGGGACTAGCGGACAAGAGACCCAGTACTTC
CASSPPLTGTSGQETQYF
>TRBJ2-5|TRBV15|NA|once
TGTGCCACCAGCAGAGATATCGAGGGGACCCAGTACTTC
CATSRDIEGTQYF
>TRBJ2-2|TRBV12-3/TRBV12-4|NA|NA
TGTGCCAGCAGTTTCCCCACGGTCGGGGAGCTGTTTTTT
CASSFPTVGELFF
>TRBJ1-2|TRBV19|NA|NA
TGTGCCAGTAGCACAGGGTTGAACTATGGCTACACCTTC
CASSTGLNYGYTF
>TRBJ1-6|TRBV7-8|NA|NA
TGTGCCAGCAGCTTAGCCTTCTCCTATAATTCACCCCTCCACTTT
CASSLAFSYNSPLHF
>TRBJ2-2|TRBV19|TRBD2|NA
TGTGCCAGTAGTATTTCCGGGAGGTCCCACTCCGGGGAGCTGTTTTTT
CASSISGRSHSGELFF
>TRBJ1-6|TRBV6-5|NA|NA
TGTGCCAGCAGTTACTCGGGGGGCTCCTATAATTCACCCCTCCACTTT
CASSYSGGSYNSPLHF
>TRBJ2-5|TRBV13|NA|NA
TGTGCCAGCAGCCCCGGGACCCAGGGGTGGAGAGCCCAGTACTTC
CASSPGTQGWRAQYF